This passage covers 29 T cell receptor beta chains from one sample sequenced in a study of OX40 agonist ivuxolimab in advanced cancers. Generated by immunoSEQ multiplex PCR, the TCRdb table keeps only in-frame clones and is missing some. Counted here are approximately 68,000 clones, approximately 90% occurring once; the ten biggest clones make up 0.8% to 1.2%. The sample in question was CD4+ or CD8+ T cells sorted from blood, obtained in a trial of the OX40 agonist ivuxolimab. These receptors were obtained from an adult with an advanced solid tumor such as melanoma, head and neck, liver or kidney cancer.

V and J are TRBV19 and TRBJ1-4; D may be TRBD1 (5 bases). CDR3 length: 15 residues. The V end lost 8 bases, the J end lost 8 bases, and 21 bases lay between the germline ends. In germline, CDR1 is LNHDA, CDR2 SQIVND (reference sequence). CDR3 nucleotide sequence: TGTGCCAGTGGGACCGTTGACTCCCTCAAGGAAAAACTGTTTTTT. Amino acids: CASGTVDSLKEKLFF. Drawing the rest from reference TRBV19 and TRBJ1-4, the complete variable domain is DGGITQSPKYLFRKEGQNVTLSCEQNLNHDAMYWYRQDPGQGLRLIYYSQIVNDFQKGDIAEGYSVSREKKESFPLTVTSAQKNPTAFYLCASGTVDSLKEKLFFGSGTQLSVL.

This chain joins TRBV10-3 and TRBJ1-2; D is undetermined. The germline gives CDR1 ENHRY, CDR2 SYGVKD. V was shortened by 5 bases and J by 5 bases, with 15 bases between the two germline ends. The CDR3 length is 14 residues. The CDR3 nucleotides read TGTGCCATCAGTCAAGACGGCGGAGGATATGGCTACACCTTC. Its protein is CAISQDGGGYGYTF.

The chain joins TRBV7-9 to TRBJ2-5; 12 positions match TRBD1. Per germline, CDR1 SEHNR and CDR2 FQNEAQ (reference sequence). V trimming: 0 bases; J trimming: 5 bases; junction bases outside the gene matches: 7. The CDR3 totals 17 residues. The CDR3 DNA is TGTGCCAGCAGCTTAGCCCTCGGGACAGGGGGCCGGGAGACCCAGTACTTC. This translates into CASSLALGTGGRETQYF. Variable domain in full (rest from reference TRBV7-9 and TRBJ2-5): DTGVSQNPRHKITKRGQNVTFRCDPISEHNRLYWYRQTLGQGPEFLTYFQNEAQLEKSRLLSDRFSAERPKGSFSTLEIQRTEQGDSAMYLCASSLALGTGGRETQYFGPGTRLLVL.

This clone appeared a single time. This chain uses TRBV7-9 with TRBJ1-2; no reliable D call. Germline assignment: CDR1 SEHNR and CDR2 FQNEAQ (reference sequence). This CDR3 region has 13 residues. V was clipped by 5 bases and J by 2 bases, with 9 bases between them. The CDR3 reads CASSQQPNYGYTF. The CDR3 nucleotides read TGTGCCAGCAGCCAACAGCCCAACTATGGCTACACCTTC. The entire variable domain, with the rest obtained from reference TRBV7-9 and TRBJ1-2, is as follows: DTGVSQNPRHKITKRGQNVTFRCDPISEHNRLYWYRQTLGQGPEFLTYFQNEAQLEKSRLLSDRFSAERPKGSFSTLEIQRTEQGDSAMYLCASSQQPNYGYTFGSGTRLTVV.

This sequence joins TRBV19 and TRBJ2-7; 8 bases are a match to TRBD1. V shed 6 bases, J shed 5 bases, and the junction held 6 bases outside the gene matches. Germline V CDR1 and CDR2: LNHDA, SQIVND (reference sequence). This CDR3 region has 13 residues. The CDR3 DNA reads TGTGCCAGTAGACCGGGACAGGCCAACGAGCAGTACTTC. Its translation is CASRPGQANEQYF.

The rearrangement joins TRBV5-5 to TRBJ2-5; D gene ambiguous. The CDR3 length is 13 residues. V lost 4 bases, J lost 1 base, and 8 bases lay in between. From germline, CDR1 is SGHKS and CDR2 YYEKEE (reference sequence). CDR3: CASSAGPQETQYF. CDR3 DNA sequence: TGTGCCAGCAGCGCCGGGCCCCAAGAGACCCAGTACTTC. Looking up the rest from reference TRBV5-5 and TRBJ2-5 gives the full variable domain: DAGVTQSPTHLIKTRGQQVTLRCSPISGHKSVSWYQQVLGQGPQFIFQYYEKEERGRGNFPDRFSARQFPNYSSELNVNALLLGDSALYLCASSAGPQETQYFGPGTRLLVL.

The chain has TRBV15 and TRBJ2-2, with 11 bases matching TRBD2. The ends lost 1 base at V and 1 base at J; junction bases unmatched: 5. The CDR3 runs to 18 residues. CDR1 is LNHNV and CDR2 is YYDKDF in the germline V gene (reference sequence). The CDR3 protein is CATSRGTSGRLNTGELFF. CDR3 nucleotides: TGTGCCACCAGCAGAGGGACTAGCGGGCGATTGAACACCGGGGAGCTGTTTTTT.

The J gene is TRBJ1-1, the V gene TRBV10-2; D gene ambiguous. V lost 4 bases to trimming and J lost 3 bases, with 6 bases between them. The CDR3 extends over 12 amino acids. The germline V gene has CDR1 WSHSY and CDR2 SAAADI. This CDR3 reads CASSGLYTEAFF. The CDR3 nucleotides read TGCGCCAGCAGTGGGCTTTACACTGAAGCTTTCTTT.

The V and J genes are TRBV7-9 and TRBJ1-1; weak D call: TRBD1 (6 bases). With 2 bases removed from V and 8 bases from J, the gap between germline ends came to 12 bases. This CDR3 spans 13 amino acids. The germline gives CDR1 SEHNR, CDR2 FQNEAQ (reference sequence). CDR3 residues: CASSLSDREEAFF. The CDR3 nucleotides read TGTGCCAGCAGCTTATCGGACAGAGAAGAAGCTTTCTTT.

This chain connects TRBV10-3 to TRBJ1-3, with a weak D call TRBD1 (5 bases). Germline V lookup: CDR1 ENHRY, CDR2 SYGVKD. Trimming took 11 bases from V and 5 from J, leaving 16 bases between them. The CDR3 spans 13 residues. In DNA, the CDR3 is TGTGCCGTCCTCTGGGGGATGAGAAACACCATATATTTT. This gives the protein CAVLWGMRNTIYF.

The V gene is TRBV9, the J gene TRBJ2-5, with D unresolved. The ends were cut back, 1 base at V and 4 bases at J, with 8 bases in the middle. Germline V gene data show CDR1 as SGDLS and CDR2 as YYNGEE. The CDR3 runs 13 residues. In nucleotides, the CDR3 is TGTGCCAGCAGCGTACCGCCCAGAGAGACCCAGTACTTC. It yields the protein CASSVPPRETQYF.

The chain joins TRBV2 to TRBJ2-1; 11 bases are shared with TRBD2. Germline trimming cut 6 bases from V and 4 bases from J; bases unmatched to any gene: 5. Per germline, CDR1 SNHLY and CDR2 FYNNEI. The CDR3 runs to 15 residues. The CDR3 DNA reads as TGTGCCAGCAGGGAGTTAGCGGGAGGGTACAATGAGCAGTTCTTC. Translated, it gives CASRELAGGYNEQFF.

The chain has TRBV30 and TRBJ1-2; 8 positions match TRBD1. The V and J ends lost 3 bases and 3 bases, in that order; junction bases with no gene match: 12. Germline lookup yields CDR1 GTSNPN and CDR2 SVGIG (reference sequence). The CDR3 spans 16 residues. As DNA, the CDR3 is TGTGCCTGGAGCGAACCAGGGGGCCTGGGGGACTATGGCTACACCTTC. It encodes CAWSEPGGLGDYGYTF.

This CDR3 is CAWTPGQNNEQFF. DNA for the CDR3: TGTGCCTGGACCCCGGGGCAGAACAATGAGCAGTTCTTC. The genes are TRBV30 and TRBJ2-1, with D perhaps being TRBD1 or TRBD2 (5 bases each). V shed 4 bases and J shed 5 bases, with 12 bases lying between them. Germline V gene lookup returns CDR1 GTSNPN and CDR2 SVGIG (reference sequence). This CDR3 spans 13 amino acids.

This clone has a single count. The gene calls are TRBV5-4 and TRBJ1-1, with a possible D match to TRBD1 (5 bases). V shed 3 bases and J shed 1 base, with 13 bases lying between them. The CDR3 has 15 amino acids. CDR1 and CDR2 from the germline V gene are SGHNT and YYREEE (reference sequence). CDR3 DNA: TGTGCCAGCAGCTCCTCCACCGGGGCGAACACTGAAGCTTTCTTT. Translating gives CASSSSTGANTEAFF.

The chain employs TRBV18 and TRBJ1-1; TRBD1 is a possible D gene (6 bases). Germline CDR1 reads KGHSH; CDR2 reads LQKENI. The length of the CDR3 is 15 residues. V was clipped by 1 base and J by 8 bases, with 17 bases between them. The CDR3 region has the DNA TGTGCCAGCTCACCACTTGAGGGGACAAATAGGGAAGCTTTCTTT. Translating gives CASSPLEGTNREAFF.

V and J are TRBV5-1 and TRBJ2-1; 16 bases are a match to TRBD2. This CDR3 contains 17 residues. V trimming: 4 bases; J trimming: 5 bases; junction bases outside the gene matches: 6. Germline CDR1 is SGHRS and CDR2 is YFSETQ. The CDR3 DNA follows: TGCGCCAGCAGCCCGGGACTAGCGGGAGGGATTGACAATGAGCAGTTCTTC. Its translation is CASSPGLAGGIDNEQFF.

The chain uses TRBV29-1 and TRBJ1-1; D not certain. Looked up from germline, CDR1 is SQVTM and CDR2 is ANQGSEA. This CDR3 region has 13 residues. V was cut by 3 bases and J by 5 bases, with 13 bases left in between. This CDR3 is CSVETTEMTEAFF. Here the CDR3 DNA reads TGCAGCGTTGAGACAACAGAAATGACTGAAGCTTTCTTT. The full variable domain, its missing parts supplied by reference TRBV29-1 and TRBJ1-1, is SAVISQKPSRDICQRGTSLTIQCQVDSQVTMMFWYRQQPGQSLTLIATANQGSEATYESGFVIDKFPISRPNLTFSTLTVSNMSPEDSSIYLCSVETTEMTEAFFGQGTRLTVV.

The chain uses TRBV5-1 and TRBJ1-1; D not certain. The CDR3 sequence is 12 residues long. The V gene's germline CDR1 is SGHRS and CDR2 YFSETQ. Between the trimmed V and J ends, which lost 4 bases and 3 bases, there was a span of 7 bases. CDR3 sequence reads: CASSARDTEAFF. Written as DNA, the CDR3 is TGCGCCAGCAGCGCACGGGACACTGAAGCTTTCTTT.

The chain joins TRBV6-9 to TRBJ2-7, with D perhaps TRBD1 (5 bases). Germline CDR1 is MNHGY and CDR2 is SVAAGI. Trimming took 7 bases from V and 5 from J, leaving 15 bases between them. CDR3 size: 13 residues. CDR3 coding DNA: TGTGCCAGCACCATACAGGAGTCCCACGAGCAGTACTTC. Translating gives CASTIQESHEQYF.

The chain is built from TRBV1 and TRBJ2-5; the listed D gene, TRBD2, was not tested against the DNA. TRBV1 is flagged as a pseudogene. CDR3 size: 14 residues. The CDR3 DNA reads TGCACCAGCAGCCACAATAGCGGGAGGGCCTCTGAGGACTTC. The encoded protein is CTSSHNSGRASEDF.

The chain combines TRBV9 with TRBJ2-7; 7 bases are shared with TRBD1. The trim removed 2 bases at V and 4 bases at J, leaving 6 bases unmatched. The CDR3 loop spans 14 amino acids. Germline values: CDR1 SGDLS, CDR2 YYNGEE. This chain's CDR3 is CASSVAGTEYEQYF. CDR3 sequence (DNA): TGTGCCAGCAGCGTCGCCGGGACAGAGTACGAGCAGTACTTC.

This chain connects TRBV6-5 to TRBJ2-7; 9 bases align to TRBD1. Germline CDR1 reads MNHEY; CDR2 reads SVGAGI. The length of the CDR3 is 15 residues. V trimming: 4 bases; J trimming: 4 bases; junction bases outside the gene matches: 8. CDR3 in DNA: TGTGCCAGCAGTTGGGGACAGGGTCTCTTGTACGAGCAGTACTTC. This translates into CASSWGQGLLYEQYF.

The chain combines TRBV30 with TRBJ2-1; 7 positions agree with TRBD2. This CDR3 contains 17 residues. From germline, CDR1 is GTSNPN and CDR2 SVGIG (reference sequence). Trimming took 2 bases from V and 1 from J; bases not matched to a gene: 11. CDR3 nucleotides: TGTGCCTGGAGTTTGGGGCTAACTAGCGAGTCCTACAATGAGCAGTTCTTC. It translates to CAWSLGLTSESYNEQFF.

The chain couples TRBV4-1 to TRBJ2-4, with 9 bases fitting TRBD1. There are 19 residues in the CDR3. Looked up from germline, CDR1 is MGHRA and CDR2 is YSYEKL. Losses at the gene ends were 1 base for V and 0 bases for J; bases not matched to a gene: 10. Written as DNA, the CDR3 is TGCGCCAGCAGCCAAGCTATCTTTCGGGACAGGGTAGCCAAAAACATTCAGTACTTC. This encodes CASSQAIFRDRVAKNIQYF.

This chain uses TRBV18 with TRBJ2-1; TRBD2 matches at 8 bases. From germline, CDR1 is KGHSH and CDR2 LQKENI. The CDR3 is 15 amino acids. V was clipped by 6 bases and J by 5 bases; unmatched bases: 9. CDR3 nucleotides: TGTGCCAGCTCCTCCTCGGGACTAGACAACAATGAGCAGTTCTTC. This sequence encodes CASSSSGLDNNEQFF.

CDR3 sequence: CASSIVGQTVRAQHF. The CDR3, as DNA: TGTGCCAGTAGTATAGTGGGGCAGACTGTAAGGGCCCAGCATTTT. V is TRBV19 and J is TRBJ1-5, with D perhaps TRBD1 (5 bases). This CDR3 is built from 15 residues. Germline CDR1 reads LNHDA; CDR2 reads SQIVND (reference sequence). Trimming pared 1 base from V and 11 bases from J, leaving 18 bases between.

The rearrangement joins TRBV29-1 to TRBJ2-7, with D hard to call. Trimming removed 1 base at V and 3 bases at J, with 10 bases between. The germline V gene has CDR1 SQVTM and CDR2 ANQGSEA. CDR3 size: 13 residues. This chain's CDR3 is CSVEGTPNYEQYF. The CDR3 DNA reads TGCAGCGTTGAAGGGACCCCGAACTACGAGCAGTACTTC.

The chain has TRBV5-5 and TRBJ1-1, with D possibly TRBD1 on 5 matching bases. In germline, CDR1 is SGHKS, CDR2 YYEKEE (reference sequence). Between the trimmed V and J ends, which lost 5 bases and 3 bases, there was a span of 11 bases. The CDR3 length is 13 residues. CDR3 DNA: TGTGCCAGCAGGCTACAGGAGGACACTGAAGCTTTCTTT. It is translated as CASRLQEDTEAFF.